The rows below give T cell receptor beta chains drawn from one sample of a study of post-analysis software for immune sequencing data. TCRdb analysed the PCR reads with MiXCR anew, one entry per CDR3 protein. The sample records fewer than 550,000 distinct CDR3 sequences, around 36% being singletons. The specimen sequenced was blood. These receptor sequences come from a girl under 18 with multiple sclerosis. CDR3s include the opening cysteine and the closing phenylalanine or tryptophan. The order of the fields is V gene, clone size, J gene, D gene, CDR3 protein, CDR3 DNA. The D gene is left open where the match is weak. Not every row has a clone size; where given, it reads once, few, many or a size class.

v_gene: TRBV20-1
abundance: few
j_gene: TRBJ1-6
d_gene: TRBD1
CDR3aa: CSADRAGNSPLHF
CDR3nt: TGCAGTGCTGACAGGGCGGGGAATTCACCCCTCCACTTT

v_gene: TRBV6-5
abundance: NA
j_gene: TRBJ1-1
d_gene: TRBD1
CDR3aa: CASSRTGGLNTEAFF
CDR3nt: TGTGCCAGCAGCAGGACAGGGGGCTTGAACACTGAAGCTTTCTTT

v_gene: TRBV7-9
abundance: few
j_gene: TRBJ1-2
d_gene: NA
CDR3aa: CASINQGIGYTF
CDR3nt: TGTGCCAGCATCAATCAAGGGATTGGCTACACCTTC

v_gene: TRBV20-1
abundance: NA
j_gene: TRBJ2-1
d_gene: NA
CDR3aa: CSALAESSYNEQFF
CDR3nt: TGCAGTGCTTTAGCGGAGAGCTCCTACAATGAGCAGTTCTTC

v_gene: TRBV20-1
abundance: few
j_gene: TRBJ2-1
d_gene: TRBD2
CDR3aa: CSARDSRGEASYNEQFF
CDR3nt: TGCAGTGCTAGAGATTCCCGGGGGGAAGCCTCCTACAATGAGCAGTTCTTC

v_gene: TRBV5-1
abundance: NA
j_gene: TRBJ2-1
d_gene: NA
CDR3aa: CASSLADNEQFF
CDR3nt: TGCGCCAGCAGCTTGGCCGACAATGAGCAGTTCTTC

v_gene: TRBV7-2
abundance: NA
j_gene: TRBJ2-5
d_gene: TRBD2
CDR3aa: CASSPRLAGQTETQYF
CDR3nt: TGTGCCAGCAGCCCCAGACTAGCGGGCCAGACAGAGACCCAGTACTTC

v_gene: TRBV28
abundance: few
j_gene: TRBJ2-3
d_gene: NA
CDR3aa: CASCGTLTDTQYF
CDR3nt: TGTGCCAGCTGTGGGACACTCACAGATACGCAGTATTTT

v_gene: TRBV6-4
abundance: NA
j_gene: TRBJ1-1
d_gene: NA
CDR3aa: CASSALPRATEAFF
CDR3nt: TGTGCCAGCAGTGCTCTCCCAAGGGCCACTGAAGCTTTCTTT

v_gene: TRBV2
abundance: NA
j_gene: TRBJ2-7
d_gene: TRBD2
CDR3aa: CVSSDGAGGPYNEQYF
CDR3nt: TGTGTCAGCAGTGACGGTGCGGGGGGGCCCTACAATGAGCAGTACTTC

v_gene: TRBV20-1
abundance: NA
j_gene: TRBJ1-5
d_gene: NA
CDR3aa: CSANNNKQGSNQPQHF
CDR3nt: TGCAGTGCTAACAATAACAAACAGGGAAGCAATCAGCCCCAGCATTTT

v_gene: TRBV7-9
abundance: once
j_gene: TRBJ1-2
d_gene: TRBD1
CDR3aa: CASIGLNDRGDYGYTF
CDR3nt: TGTGCCAGCATCGGGCTTAACGACAGGGGGGACTATGGCTACACCTTC

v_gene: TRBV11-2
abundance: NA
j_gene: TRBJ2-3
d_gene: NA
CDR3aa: CASSSLLGRGGPPGPDTQYF
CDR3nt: TGTGCCAGCAGCTCCCTCCTTGGTCGCGGGGGCCCCCCTGGCCCAGATACGCAGTATTTT

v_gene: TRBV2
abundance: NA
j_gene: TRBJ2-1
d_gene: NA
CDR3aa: CASIPVVGRSSYNEQFF
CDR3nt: TGTGCCAGCATCCCCGTGGTGGGGCGGAGCTCCTACAATGAGCAGTTCTTC

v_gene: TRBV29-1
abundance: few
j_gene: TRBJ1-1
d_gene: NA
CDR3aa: CSVTGPSDTEAFF
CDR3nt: TGCAGCGTAACAGGGCCGTCGGACACTGAAGCTTTCTTT

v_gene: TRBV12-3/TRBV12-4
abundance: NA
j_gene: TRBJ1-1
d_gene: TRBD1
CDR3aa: CASSPRDRGAGAFF
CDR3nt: TGTGCCAGCAGTCCGAGGGACAGGGGAGCGGGAGCTTTCTTT

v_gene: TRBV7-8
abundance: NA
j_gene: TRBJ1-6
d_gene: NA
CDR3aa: CASSPDPALLSSYNSPLHF
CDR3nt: TGTGCCAGCAGCCCCGACCCGGCATTATTGAGCTCCTATAATTCACCCCTCCACTTT

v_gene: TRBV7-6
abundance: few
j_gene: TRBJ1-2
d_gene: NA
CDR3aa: CASSLGPSGWKSSNYGYTF
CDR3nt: TGTGCCAGCAGCTTAGGTCCGTCAGGGTGGAAGAGCTCTAACTATGGCTACACCTTC

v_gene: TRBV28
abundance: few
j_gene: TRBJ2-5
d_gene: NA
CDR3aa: CASTRGLLRYQETQYF
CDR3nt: TGTGCCAGCACGAGGGGACTGCTCAGGTACCAAGAGACCCAGTACTTC

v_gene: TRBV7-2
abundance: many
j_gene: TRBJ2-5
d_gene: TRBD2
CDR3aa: CASSPGLAGVETQYF
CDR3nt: TGTGCCAGCAGTCCCGGACTAGCGGGGGTGGAGACCCAGTACTTC

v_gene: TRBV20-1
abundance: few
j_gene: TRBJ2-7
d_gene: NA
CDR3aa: CSARSRTYEQYF
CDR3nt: TGCAGTGCTAGGTCTCGGACCTACGAGCAGTACTTC

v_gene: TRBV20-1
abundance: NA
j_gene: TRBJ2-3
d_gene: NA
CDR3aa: CSARDPWGTTDTQYF
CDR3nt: TGCAGTGCTAGAGATCCCTGGGGCACGACAGATACGCAGTATTTT

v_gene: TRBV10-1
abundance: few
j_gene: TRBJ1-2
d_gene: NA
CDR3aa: CASSEGSIYYGYTF
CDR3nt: TGCGCCAGCAGTGAAGGAAGCATTTACTATGGCTACACCTTC

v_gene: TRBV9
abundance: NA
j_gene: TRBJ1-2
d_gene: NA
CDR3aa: CASTGWAYYGYTF
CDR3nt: TGTGCCAGCACCGGATGGGCCTACTATGGCTACACCTTC

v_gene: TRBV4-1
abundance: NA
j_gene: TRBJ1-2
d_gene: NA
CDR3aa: CASSRPGLARYGYTF
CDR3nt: TGCGCCAGCAGCCGTCCGGGACTGGCCCGCTATGGCTACACCTTC

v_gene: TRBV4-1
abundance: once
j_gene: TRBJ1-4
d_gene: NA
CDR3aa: CASSQDLLPATNEKLFF
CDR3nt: TGCGCCAGCAGCCAAGATCTGCTCCCAGCAACTAATGAAAAACTGTTTTTT

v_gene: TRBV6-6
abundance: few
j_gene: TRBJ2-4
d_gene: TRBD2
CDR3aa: CASTELIAGAKNIQYF
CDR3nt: TGTGCCAGCACCGAATTGATAGCGGGGGCCAAAAACATTCAGTACTTC

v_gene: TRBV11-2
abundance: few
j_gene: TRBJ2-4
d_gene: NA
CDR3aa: CASSLDEGANIQYF
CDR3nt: TGTGCCAGCAGCTTAGATGAAGGGGCGAACATTCAGTACTTC

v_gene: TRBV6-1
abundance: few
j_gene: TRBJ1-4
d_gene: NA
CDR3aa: CASSPTWGSNEKLFF
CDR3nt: TGTGCCAGCAGCCCAACTTGGGGTTCTAATGAAAAACTGTTTTTT

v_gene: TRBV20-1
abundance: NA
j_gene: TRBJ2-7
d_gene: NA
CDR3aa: CSATPAGPYEQYF
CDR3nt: TGCAGTGCCACCCCGGCGGGTCCCTACGAGCAGTACTTC

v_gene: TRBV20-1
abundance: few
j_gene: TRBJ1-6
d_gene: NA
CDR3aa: CSVAAPLDSPLHF
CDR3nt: TGCAGTGTGGCGGCGCCCTTGGATTCACCCCTCCACTTT

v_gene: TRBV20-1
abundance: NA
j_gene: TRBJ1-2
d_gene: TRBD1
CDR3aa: CSATGTVYGYTF
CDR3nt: TGCAGTGCCACGGGGACAGTCTATGGCTACACCTTC

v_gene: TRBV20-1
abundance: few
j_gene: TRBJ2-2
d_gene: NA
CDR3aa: CSARDARANTGELFF
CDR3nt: TGCAGTGCTAGAGATGCGCGGGCGAACACCGGGGAGCTGTTTTTT

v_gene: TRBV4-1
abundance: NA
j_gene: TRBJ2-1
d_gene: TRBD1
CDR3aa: CASSLPGTGDNEQFF
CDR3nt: TGCGCCAGCAGCCTTCCCGGGACAGGGGACAATGAGCAGTTCTTC

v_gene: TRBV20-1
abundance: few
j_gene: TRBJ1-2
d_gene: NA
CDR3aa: CSARGLVGYTF
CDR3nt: TGCAGTGCTAGAGGGTTAGTTGGCTACACCTTC

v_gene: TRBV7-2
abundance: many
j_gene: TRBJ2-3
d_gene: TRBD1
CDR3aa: CASRTGTGIGDTQYF
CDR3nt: TGTGCCAGCAGAACCGGGACAGGGATTGGAGATACGCAGTATTTT

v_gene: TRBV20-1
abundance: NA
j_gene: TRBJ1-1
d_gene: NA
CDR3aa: CSASELPPEFRNTEAFF
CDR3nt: TGCAGTGCTAGTGAACTACCCCCAGAATTTCGGAACACTGAAGCTTTCTTT

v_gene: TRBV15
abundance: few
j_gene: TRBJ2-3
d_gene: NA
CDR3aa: CATSTGTSTDTQYF
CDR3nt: TGTGCCACCAGCACAGGGACGAGCACAGATACGCAGTATTTT

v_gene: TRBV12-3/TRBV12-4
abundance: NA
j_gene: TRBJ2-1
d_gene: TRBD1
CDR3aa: CASSDRGHNGQFF
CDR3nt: TGTGCCAGCAGTGACAGGGGGCATAATGGGCAGTTCTTC

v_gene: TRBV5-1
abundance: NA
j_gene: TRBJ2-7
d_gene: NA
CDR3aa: CASSQRQDSYEQYF
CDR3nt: TGCGCCAGCAGCCAAAGACAAGATTCCTACGAGCAGTACTTC

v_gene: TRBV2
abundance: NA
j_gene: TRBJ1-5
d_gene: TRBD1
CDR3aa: CASSGTGGVYQPQHF
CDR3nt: TGTGCCAGCAGTGGGACAGGGGGCGTTTATCAGCCCCAGCATTTT

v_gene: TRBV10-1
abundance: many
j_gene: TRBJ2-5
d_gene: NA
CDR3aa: CASSESIGTLETQYF
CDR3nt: TGCGCCAGCAGTGAGTCGATCGGGACGCTTGAGACCCAGTACTTC

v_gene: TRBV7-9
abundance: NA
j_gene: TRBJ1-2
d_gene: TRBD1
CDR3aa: CASSMGQGRNYGYTF
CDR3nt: TGTGCCAGCAGCATGGGACAGGGGAGAAACTATGGCTACACCTTC

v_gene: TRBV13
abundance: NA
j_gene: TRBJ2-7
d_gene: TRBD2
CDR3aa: CASSHSSGLLREQYF
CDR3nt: TGTGCCAGCAGCCACTCTAGCGGCCTGCTTCGCGAGCAGTACTTC

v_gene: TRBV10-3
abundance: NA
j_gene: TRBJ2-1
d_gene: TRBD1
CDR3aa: CAISEFRQGGMVNEQFF
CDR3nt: TGTGCCATCAGTGAGTTCCGACAGGGGGGAATGGTGAATGAGCAGTTCTTC

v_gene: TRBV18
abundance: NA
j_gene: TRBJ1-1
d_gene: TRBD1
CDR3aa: CASSPITGVEAFF
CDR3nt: TGTGCCAGCTCACCAATTACAGGGGTTGAAGCTTTCTTT

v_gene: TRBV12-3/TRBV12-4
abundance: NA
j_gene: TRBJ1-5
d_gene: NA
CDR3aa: CASSPQDGQPQHF
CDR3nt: TGTGCCAGCAGCCCTCAGGACGGGCAGCCCCAGCATTTT

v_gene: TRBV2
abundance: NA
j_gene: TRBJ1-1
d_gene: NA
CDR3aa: CASRYGMNTEAFF
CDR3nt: TGTGCCAGCAGGTACGGCATGAACACTGAAGCTTTCTTT

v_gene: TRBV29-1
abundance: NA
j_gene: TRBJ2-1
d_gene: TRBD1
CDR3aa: CSGGQGGANNEQFF
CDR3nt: TGCAGCGGAGGACAGGGGGGGGCCAACAATGAGCAGTTCTTC

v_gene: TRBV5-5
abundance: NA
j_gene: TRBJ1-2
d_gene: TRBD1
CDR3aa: CASSLGQGKYGYTF
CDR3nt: TGTGCCAGCAGCTTGGGACAGGGGAAATATGGCTACACCTTC

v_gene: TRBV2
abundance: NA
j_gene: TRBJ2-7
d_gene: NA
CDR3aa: CASTTLREQYF
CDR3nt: TGTGCCAGCACGACCCTTCGGGAGCAGTACTTC

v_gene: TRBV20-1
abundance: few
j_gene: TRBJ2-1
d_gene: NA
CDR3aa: CSASQGQSYNEQFF
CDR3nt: TGCAGTGCTAGCCAGGGGCAATCCTACAATGAGCAGTTCTTC

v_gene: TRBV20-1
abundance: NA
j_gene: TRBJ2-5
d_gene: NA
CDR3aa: CSARDLQAQETQYF
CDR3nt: TGCAGTGCTAGAGATCTACAGGCCCAAGAGACCCAGTACTTC